These T cell receptor beta chains were read from a single sample in a study of identical twins. TCRdb reprocessed the 5' RACE reads via MiXCR and lists one record per CDR3 protein. Found here are roughly 350,000 distinct CDR3 sequences, approximately 8.7% of them singletons; the top ten hold over 7%. The material sequenced was naive T cells sorted from blood. The source of these receptors is a woman aged 50 to 60 in good health. CDR3s include the opening cysteine and the closing phenylalanine or tryptophan. Fields, in order: J gene, V gene, clone size, D gene, CDR3 protein, CDR3 DNA. The D gene is left open where the match is weak. Clone sizes are given selectively: once, few, many, or a class where the clone is expanded.

TRBJ2-1	TRBV11-2	NA	TRBD2	CASSIRLAVHNEQFF	TGTGCCAGCAGCATAAGACTAGCGGTTCACAATGAGCAGTTCTTC
TRBJ1-5	TRBV6-5	NA	NA	CASSETEYNQPQHF	TGTGCCAGCAGTGAAACAGAGTATAATCAGCCCCAGCATTTT
TRBJ2-5	TRBV20-1	many	NA	CSARVRVAGETQYF	TGCAGTGCTAGAGTTCGGGTCGCAGGGGAGACCCAGTACTTC
TRBJ2-5	TRBV9	many	NA	CASSVAPDPETQYF	TGTGCCAGCAGCGTAGCGCCTGATCCAGAGACCCAGTACTTC
TRBJ2-1	TRBV27	NA	TRBD1	CASSLYRGTGVGEQFF	TGTGCCAGCAGTTTATATCGTGGGACAGGGGTGGGTGAGCAGTTCTTC
TRBJ2-1	TRBV19	few	NA	CASSVPGASSYNEQFF	TGTGCCAGTAGTGTCCCAGGGGCTAGCTCCTACAATGAGCAGTTCTTC
TRBJ1-4	TRBV20-1	few	NA	CSARGPGTNEKLFF	TGCAGTGCTAGGGGTCCTGGAACTAATGAAAAACTGTTTTTT
TRBJ2-3	TRBV11-2	many	TRBD2	CASNPLAARADTQYF	TGTGCCAGCAACCCACTAGCGGCGCGGGCAGATACGCAGTATTTT
TRBJ2-7	TRBV12-3/TRBV12-4	NA	NA	CASSLIAFSYEQYF	TGTGCCAGCAGTCTTATTGCCTTTTCCTACGAGCAGTACTTC
TRBJ1-4	TRBV5-1	many	NA	CASSLAVSQEKLFF	TGCGCCAGCAGCTTGGCCGTGTCTCAAGAAAAACTGTTTTTT
TRBJ2-2	TRBV27	few	NA	CASSLSGKDTGELFF	TGTGCCAGCAGTTTATCAGGGAAGGATACCGGGGAGCTGTTTTTT
TRBJ1-2	TRBV5-1	few	NA	CASSRTTGNYGYTF	TGCGCCAGCAGCCGAACCACAGGGAACTATGGCTACACCTTC
TRBJ2-1	TRBV4-1	NA	TRBD2	CASSQDRTSGRMNEQFF	TGCGCCAGCAGCCAAGATAGGACTAGCGGGAGGATGAATGAGCAGTTCTTC
TRBJ2-2	TRBV19	few	NA	CASSTGGLSNTGELFF	TGTGCCAGTAGTACCGGGGGGCTCTCGAACACCGGGGAGCTGTTTTTT
TRBJ2-1	TRBV24-1	few	NA	CATSDFKEVGGYNEQFF	TGTGCCACCAGTGATTTCAAGGAGGTCGGTGGGTACAATGAGCAGTTCTTC
TRBJ2-7	TRBV7-8	NA	NA	CASSLYGTPWEQYF	TGTGCCAGCAGCTTATATGGGACCCCGTGGGAGCAGTACTTC
TRBJ2-1	TRBV20-1	few	TRBD2	CSARVLTSGRNEQFF	TGCAGTGCTAGAGTGTTGACTAGCGGGAGGAATGAGCAGTTCTTC
TRBJ2-1	TRBV5-1	few	TRBD1	CASSLAFGTGNEQFF	TGCGCCAGCAGCTTGGCCTTCGGGACAGGGAATGAGCAGTTCTTC